This T cell receptor beta chain was profiled in a study of cytomegalovirus exposure and HLA in healthy donors. Study at large: An earlier analysis found around 120 million unique TCR beta sequences from about 190 million T cells.

Overall study findings and caveats: The authors later linked a missense DCLRE1C variant to TCR beta V- and J-gene trimming. Segments of the TCR beta V type were, in most cases, productive about 87% or about 30% of the time in an earlier analysis. When a later analysis compared HLA-associated TCR beta chains with equally common others, the HLA-associated chains turned out to be more clonally expanded and to have lower generation probabilities.

This clone appeared a few times. Its antigen is unknown. The PCR used 60 Vbeta and 13 Jbeta primers. Here immunoSEQ multiplex PCR was the method, and the copy in TCRdb shows in-frame clones only, minus some. Of roughly 100,000 clones listed, 10% are singletons. This sequence originates from a man aged 40-50 years in good health and CMV-seropositive. Sequencing was carried out using PBMCs.

Here the CDR3 DNA reads TGTGCCAGCGAGACTAGCGACTACGAGCAGTACTTC. Translating gives CASETSDYEQYF. The chain employs TRBV28 and TRBJ2-7, with 8 nucleotides matching TRBD2. The V gene end was trimmed by 8 bases and the J gene end by 3 bases; junction bases not matched to a gene: 3. Germline CDR1 reads MDHEN; CDR2 reads SYDVKM. The CDR3 is 12 residues long.